This TCR beta chain was captured by sequencing in a study of T cells in Graves' hyperthyroidism and ophthalmopathy. Study background: Initial diagnosis, before any treatment, was when peripheral blood was collected.

Many counts were recorded for this clonotype. The target antigen is unknown. Clinical symptoms, serum thyroxine, TRAb, thyroid ultrasound and orbital computed tomography informed diagnoses. Cells are PBMCs isolated from 9 to 10 ml of fresh blood. TCR beta CDR3 sequences were amplified from RNA transcripts. First-round RT-PCR of the TCR CDR3 relied on the HTBI primer set. TCRdb analysed the multiplex PCR reads with MiXCR anew, one entry per CDR3 protein. The sample holds about 600,000 distinct CDR3 sequences, 14% seen once. General observations from the study: Most thyroid clonotypes expanded above 0.001 were also detected in blood.

This TCR was recovered from a woman younger than 30 with Graves' ophthalmopathy. Sequencing was carried out using blood.

The CDR3 protein is CASIPNRANDGYTF. CDR3 in DNA: TGTGCCAGCATCCCTAACAGGGCAAACGATGGCTACACCTTC. The chain uses TRBV7-9 and TRBJ1-2; D is perhaps TRBD1 (6 bases). The CDR3 is 14 amino acids. The germline gives CDR1 SEHNR, CDR2 FQNEAQ (reference sequence). The V and J ends lost 7 bases and 6 bases respectively, with 18 bases between them.